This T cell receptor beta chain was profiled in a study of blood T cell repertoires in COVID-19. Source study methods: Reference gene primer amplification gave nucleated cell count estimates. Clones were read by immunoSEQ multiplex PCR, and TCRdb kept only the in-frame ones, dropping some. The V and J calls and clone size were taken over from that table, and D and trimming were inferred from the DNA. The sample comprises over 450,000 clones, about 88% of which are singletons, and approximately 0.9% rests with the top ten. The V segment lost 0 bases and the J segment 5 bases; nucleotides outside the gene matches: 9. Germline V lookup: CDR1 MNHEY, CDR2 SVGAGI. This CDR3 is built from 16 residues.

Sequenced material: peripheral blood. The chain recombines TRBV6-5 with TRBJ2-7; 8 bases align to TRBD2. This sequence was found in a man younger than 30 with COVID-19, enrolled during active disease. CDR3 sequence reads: CASSYSSGGPGDEQYF. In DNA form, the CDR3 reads TGTGCCAGCAGTTACTCCTCGGGAGGGCCTGGGGACGAGCAGTACTTC.